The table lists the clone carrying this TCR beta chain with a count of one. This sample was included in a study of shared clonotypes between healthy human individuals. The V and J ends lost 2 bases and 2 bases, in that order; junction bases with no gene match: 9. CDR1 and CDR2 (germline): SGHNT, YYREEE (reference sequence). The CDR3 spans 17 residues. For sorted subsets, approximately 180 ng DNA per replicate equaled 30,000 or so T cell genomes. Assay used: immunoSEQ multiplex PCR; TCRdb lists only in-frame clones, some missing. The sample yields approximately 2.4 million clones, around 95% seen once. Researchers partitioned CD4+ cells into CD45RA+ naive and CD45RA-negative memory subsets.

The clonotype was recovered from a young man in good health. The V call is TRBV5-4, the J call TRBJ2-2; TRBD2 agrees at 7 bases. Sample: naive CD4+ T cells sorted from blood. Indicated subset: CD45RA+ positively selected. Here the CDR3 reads CASSFTGLDPNTGELFF. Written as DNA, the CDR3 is TGTGCCAGCAGCTTCACCGGACTAGACCCTAACACCGGGGAGCTGTTTTTT.